This T cell receptor (beta chain) was recorded in a study of T cell responses to AZD1222 COVID-19 vaccine. General observations from the study: At study baseline, merely over 5 AZD1222 recipients were seropositive.

J was trimmed by 0 bases and V by 4 bases; bases with no gene match: 4. The germline gives CDR1 SEHNR, CDR2 FQNEAQ (reference sequence). The CDR3 has 16 amino acids. Sequencing used immunoSEQ multiplex PCR; TCRdb keeps in-frame clones, though not all of them. Among 85,000 to 120,000 clones listed, about nine tenths were seen once. Concerning this clone: No antigen is known for it. At the DNA level, this CDR3 is encoded by other sequences in the same sample as well.

This TCR derives from an adult who received the AZD1222 COVID-19 vaccine. The sample consisted of peripheral blood, taken 28 days after the second AZD1222 dose. This rearrangement joins TRBV7-9 to TRBJ2-5; 11 bases line up with TRBD2. The CDR3 DNA sequence: TGTGCCAGCAGCTCTCGACTAGCGGGGCACCAAGAGACCCAGTACTTC. Its protein product is CASSSRLAGHQETQYF.